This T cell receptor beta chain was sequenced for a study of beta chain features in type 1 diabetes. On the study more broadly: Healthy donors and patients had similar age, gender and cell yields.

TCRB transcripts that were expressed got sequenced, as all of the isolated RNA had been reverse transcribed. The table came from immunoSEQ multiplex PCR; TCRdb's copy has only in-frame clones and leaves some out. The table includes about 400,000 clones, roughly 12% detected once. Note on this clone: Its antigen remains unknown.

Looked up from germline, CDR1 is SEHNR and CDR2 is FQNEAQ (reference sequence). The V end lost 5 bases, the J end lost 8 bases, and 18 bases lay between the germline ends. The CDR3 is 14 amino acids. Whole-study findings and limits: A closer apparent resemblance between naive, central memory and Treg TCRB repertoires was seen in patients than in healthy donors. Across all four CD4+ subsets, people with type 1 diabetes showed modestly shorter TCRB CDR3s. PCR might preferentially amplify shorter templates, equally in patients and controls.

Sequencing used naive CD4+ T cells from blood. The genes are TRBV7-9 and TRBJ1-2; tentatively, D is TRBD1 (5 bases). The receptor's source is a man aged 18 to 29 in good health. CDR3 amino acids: CASSLPGDYDGYTF. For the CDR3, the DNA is TGTGCCAGCAGCCTCCCGGGGGACTATGACGGCTACACCTTC. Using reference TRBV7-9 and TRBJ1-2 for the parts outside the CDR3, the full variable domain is DTGVSQNPRHKITKRGQNVTFRCDPISEHNRLYWYRQTLGQGPEFLTYFQNEAQLEKSRLLSDRFSAERPKGSFSTLEIQRTEQGDSAMYLCASSLPGDYDGYTFGSGTRLTVV.